Listed below are T cell receptor beta chains from one sample, sequenced in a study of T cell responses to AZD1222 COVID-19 vaccine. Clones were sequenced by immunoSEQ multiplex PCR, and TCRdb holds only the in-frame ones, with some missing. The table has 150,000 to 180,000 clones, around 89% seen once; the top ten hold around 2.9%. The starting material was peripheral blood, obtained on day 0 of AZD1222 vaccination. The receptors shown here come from an adult in good health. Both conserved end residues are part of each CDR3. The order of the fields is CDR3 length, clone size, V gene, J gene, D gene, CDR3 DNA, CDR3 protein. A D gene is named only where the DNA matches it firmly. Where a row states a size, it is once, few, many or the class of an expanded clone; other rows omit it.

12	-	TRBV28	TRBJ1-2	-	TGTGCCAGCCGGGACGCCGGAGTCGGCTACACCTTC	CASRDAGVGYTF
14	-	TRBV3-1/TRBV3-2	TRBJ2-5	-	TGTGCCAGCAGCCACTTCACGACGAGAGAGACCCAGTACTTC	CASSHFTTRETQYF
15	-	TRBV7-2	TRBJ2-7	TRBD2	TGTGCCAGCAGCCCCACTAACTGGGGAGGGTACGAGCAGTACTTC	CASSPTNWGGYEQYF
15	-	TRBV4-2	TRBJ1-1	TRBD1	TGTGCCAGCAGCCAAGCCGGGACAGGGAACACTGAAGCTTTCTTT	CASSQAGTGNTEAFF
11	-	TRBV28	TRBJ1-3	-	TGTGCCAGCAGTTTAACGAACACCATATATTTT	CASSLTNTIYF
13	-	TRBV6-2/TRBV6-3	TRBJ1-1	-	TGTGCCAGCAGCTCTCGATCCACAGGCCAAGCTTTCTTT	CASSSRSTGQAFF
16	few	TRBV5-5	TRBJ1-1	-	TGTGCCAGCAGCTTTGACCTACCGACCATGAACACTGAAGCTTTCTTT	CASSFDLPTMNTEAFF
13	-	TRBV19	TRBJ1-1	-	TGTGCCAGTAACGCGGACAGAGACACTGAAGCTTTCTTT	CASNADRDTEAFF
16	few	TRBV14	TRBJ2-2	TRBD2	TGTGCCAGCAGACCTCTGACTAGCGGGGGTCAGGGGGAGCTGTTTTTT	CASRPLTSGGQGELFF
12	-	TRBV2	TRBJ2-2	-	TGTGCCAGCGGGTTTAACGCCGGGGAGCTGTTTTTT	CASGFNAGELFF
13	-	TRBV7-3	TRBJ1-2	-	TGTGCCAGCAGCTTACAGCCTGGGTATGGCTACACCTTC	CASSLQPGYGYTF
15	-	TRBV10-3	TRBJ1-1	-	TGTGCCATCAGTGATGGGAGGGAAGTGAACACTGAAGCTTTCTTT	CAISDGREVNTEAFF
14	-	TRBV5-6	TRBJ1-5	-	TGTGCCAGCAGCTGGTGGGGTCGCAATCAGCCCCAGCATTTT	CASSWWGRNQPQHF
13	-	TRBV7-2	TRBJ1-1	-	TGTGCCAGCAGCTTAGAATGGGGGACTGAAGCTTTCTTT	CASSLEWGTEAFF
15	-	TRBV6-2/TRBV6-3	TRBJ1-1	-	TGTGCCAGCAGTTCCCTAGGGATTGAGGGCACTGAAGCTTTCTTT	CASSSLGIEGTEAFF
12	-	TRBV28	TRBJ1-6	TRBD1	TGTGCCAGCAGGCTGACAGGGGGGCCCCTCCACTTT	CASRLTGGPLHF
17	once	TRBV12-1	TRBJ1-2	-	TGTGCCAGCAGCTTTGAATTCCGGTTCCGGACCCTCTATGGCTACACCTTC	CASSFEFRFRTLYGYTF
14	-	TRBV6-1	TRBJ2-3	-	TGTGCCAGCAGTAGGAGGGACCGCACAGATACGCAGTATTTT	CASSRRDRTDTQYF
16	-	TRBV7-3	TRBJ1-2	-	TGTGCCAGCAGCCTATCGTTTATTGCAGGGGACTATGGCTACACCTTC	CASSLSFIAGDYGYTF
15	-	TRBV5-5	TRBJ1-6	TRBD1	TGTGCCAGCAGCTTGGAGGACAGGGTGGTTTCACCCCTCCACTTT	CASSLEDRVVSPLHF
15	-	TRBV4-1	TRBJ1-2	-	TGCGCCAGCAGCCAAGATAGCGGGGGGAGAAATGGCTACACCTTC	CASSQDSGGRNGYTF
16	-	TRBV4-3	TRBJ1-4	-	TGCGCCAGCAGCCAAGAGGGGGGGACATCGGGTGAAAAACTGTTTTTT	CASSQEGGTSGEKLFF
17	-	TRBV7-8	TRBJ1-2	-	TGTGCCAGCAGCTCCGGGACAACTTCAGCACATCGCTATGGCTACACCTTC	CASSSGTTSAHRYGYTF
13	-	TRBV19	TRBJ1-1	TRBD1	TGTGCCAGCAAGGGACAGATGAACACTGAAGCTTTCTTT	CASKGQMNTEAFF
11	-	TRBV20-1	TRBJ1-1	-	TGCAGTGCTAGAGATTATCCAGGGTCCGTTTTT	CSARDYPGSVF
14	-	TRBV3-1/TRBV3-2	TRBJ2-7	TRBD2	TGTGCCAGCTCCCACCAGGGACTAGCTGCCGAGCAGTACTTC	CASSHQGLAAEQYF
14	-	TRBV6-5	TRBJ1-1	TRBD1	TGTGCCAGCAGGACACAGGGGAGTCCCACTGAAGCTTTCTTT	CASRTQGSPTEAFF
16	once	TRBV27	TRBJ1-6	TRBD1	TGTGCCAGCAGTTGGGGACAGGGGATCCCAAATTCACCCCTCCACTTT	CASSWGQGIPNSPLHF
18	-	TRBV9	TRBJ2-1	TRBD2	TGTGCCAGCAGCGTAGGTACTAGCGGGGGGGCTAAATACAATGAGCAGTTCTTC	CASSVGTSGGAKYNEQFF
12	-	TRBV19	TRBJ1-3	-	TGTGCCAGTACCCCCGGGGGAGGCACCATATATTTT	CASTPGGGTIYF
15	-	TRBV24-1	TRBJ2-5	-	TGTGCCACCAGTGAGCCCGGGCGATCCGCGGAGACCCAGTACTTC	CATSEPGRSAETQYF
13	-	TRBV6-5	TRBJ1-2	TRBD1	TGTGCCAGCAGTCCCCGACAGGGGAATGGCTACACCTTC	CASSPRQGNGYTF
10	-	TRBV20-1	TRBJ2-7	TRBD2	TGCAGTGCTCTAGGGGAGGGGCAGTACTTC	CSALGEGQYF
14	once	TRBV19	TRBJ2-2	-	TGTGCCAGGTTTCTTTCTGAGAACACCGGGGAGCTGTTTTTT	CARFLSENTGELFF
16	-	TRBV7-9	TRBJ1-1	-	TGTGCCAGCAGCTTAGAGCCCGGGACACCGAACACTGAAGCTTTCTTT	CASSLEPGTPNTEAFF
16	-	TRBV5-8	TRBJ2-2	TRBD1	TGTGCCAGCAGGTACAGGGGGCTTTCGGGCACCGGGGAGCTGTTTTTT	CASRYRGLSGTGELFF
14	once	TRBV19	TRBJ1-5	-	TGTGCCGGGTCTAGGTGGGGAGACAATCAGCCCCAGCATTTT	CAGSRWGDNQPQHF
14	few	TRBV10-2	TRBJ2-7	TRBD2	TGCGCCAGCAGCCGATTAGCGGGGGTCTACGAGCAGTACTTC	CASSRLAGVYEQYF
17	-	TRBV5-1	TRBJ2-1	TRBD2	TGCGCCAGCAGCTTGAGGCTAGCGGGGGCCTCCCAATCCGAGCAGTTCTTC	CASSLRLAGASQSEQFF
14	once	TRBV13	TRBJ2-3	-	TGTGCCACCAGACTCCGGGGTGGCACAGATACGCAGTATTTT	CATRLRGGTDTQYF
14	once	TRBV6-5	TRBJ1-4	-	TGTGCCAGCAGTTACTCGAGGGGAAGAGAAAAACTGTTTTTT	CASSYSRGREKLFF
14	-	TRBV6-5	TRBJ1-1	-	TGTGCCCATGGGGAGGGTTTATTGAACACTGAAGCTTTCTTT	CAHGEGLLNTEAFF
13	-	TRBV7-9	TRBJ1-2	-	TGTGCCAGCAGCTTTGGGGGCAATGGCGGCTACACCTTC	CASSFGGNGGYTF